The clone carrying this T cell receptor beta chain has at least ten counts. Its antigen remains unidentified. This specimen belongs to a study of T-cell reconstitution after alpha-beta-depleted transplantation in children. Study observations and caveats: Reports say that about two months after transplant, the alpha-beta T cells came out of several hundred graft clones that had expanded.

Unique molecular identifiers tagged the TCRbeta library. TCRdb reprocessed the PCR reads via MiXCR and lists one record per CDR3 protein. Of under 850,000 distinct CDR3 sequences in the sample, roughly 13% were seen once. The germline V gene has CDR1 DFQATT and CDR2 SNEGSKA (reference sequence). With 2 bases clipped from V and 5 bases from J, the junction kept 5 bases outside the gene matches. The CDR3 is made up of 13 amino acids. The rearrangement links TRBV20-1 to TRBJ2-5; 7 nucleotides line up with TRBD2. The source of this sequence is a girl between 2 and 10 years old with congenital amegakaryocytic thrombocytopenia, due to receive a stem cell transplant. The source material was PBMCs, sampled before TCRalphabeta/CD19-depleted stem cell transplant. As DNA, the CDR3 is TGCAGTGCTAGATCTCCACTAGCGGAGACCCAGTACTTC. Its translation: CSARSPLAETQYF.